The next 15 T cell receptor beta chains were all read from a single sample in a study of cytomegalovirus exposure and HLA in healthy donors. Primers: 60 Vbeta forward and 13 Jbeta reverse. The data were produced by immunoSEQ multiplex PCR, yet TCRdb's version contains in-frame clones alone and is incomplete. The data contain roughly 120,000 clones, more than 60% of them singletons. The sequencing input was PBMCs. The receptor set was obtained from a man between 40 and 49 years old in good health and CMV-seropositive.

The genes are TRBV4-2 and TRBJ2-3; a possible D gene is TRBD2 (5 bases). In germline, CDR1 is LGHNA, CDR2 YNFKEQ. This CDR3 spans 14 amino acids. V shed 4 bases and J shed 6 bases, with 14 bases lying between them. The CDR3 region has the DNA TGTGCCAGCAGCCCCCGGCCCTCGGGGGATACGCAGTATTTT. Encoded protein: CASSPRPSGDTQYF.

Only a few counts were recorded for this clone. The chain employs TRBV27 and TRBJ2-2; TRBD2 matches at 7 bases. The germline gives CDR1 MNHEY, CDR2 SMNVEV (reference sequence). This CDR3 has 18 residues. The junction had 9 bases not matched to a gene; V was cut back by 1 base and J by 1 base. The CDR3 DNA reads as TGTGCCAGCAGTTTATTCTTCACTAGCGCACAGAACACCGGGGAGCTGTTTTTT. Protein: CASSLFFTSAQNTGELFF.

A note on this clone: At one end the junction does not follow the germline gene, possibly because of a read error. The chain links TRBV5-1 to TRBJ2-6; D is possibly TRBD1 or TRBD2 (5 bases each). Germline CDR1 is SGHRS and CDR2 is YFSETQ. The CDR3 is made up of 17 amino acids. Written as DNA, the CDR3 is TGCACCAGCAGCTTGGACATGGGGAGCTCTGGGGCCAACGTCCTGACTTTC. Encoded protein: CTSSLDMGSSGANVLTF. Together with reference TRBV5-1 and TRBJ2-6, the CDR3 gives the full variable domain: KAGVTQTPRYLIKTRGQQVTLSCSPISGHRSVSWYQQTPGQGLQFLFEYFSETQRNKGNFPGRFSGRQFSNSRSEMNVSTLELGDSALYLCTSSLDMGSSGANVLTFGAGSRLTVL.

The CDR3 region is CASSRTQGLGFSYNEQFF. The CDR3 DNA sequence: TGTGCCAGCAGCCGCACCCAGGGACTAGGGTTCTCCTACAATGAGCAGTTCTTC. The chain recombines TRBV28 with TRBJ2-1; 8 positions match TRBD2. Germline CDR1 and CDR2: MDHEN and SYDVKM. CDR3 length equals 18 residues. Trimming removed 6 bases from V and 0 bases from J; junction bases left unmatched: 13.

CDR3 nucleotide sequence: TGTGCCAGCAGCCCGGGACTAGGAGGCGAGCAGTACTTC. Translating gives CASSPGLGGEQYF. The rearrangement uses TRBV7-2 and TRBJ2-7, with 8 bases fitting TRBD2. The germline gives CDR1 SGHTA, CDR2 FQGNSA. The CDR3 spans 13 residues. Germline trimming cut 5 bases from V and 6 bases from J; bases unmatched to any gene: 6.

A remark on this clone: This CDR3 is also generated by other DNA sequences in the sample. The chain couples TRBV5-1 to TRBJ2-1; 7 bases match TRBD1. This CDR3 region has 14 residues. The V and J ends lost 0 bases and 4 bases, in that order; junction bases with no gene match: 1. Germline-derived CDR1 and CDR2 are SGHRS and YFSETQ. The CDR3 nucleotides read TGCGCCAGCAGCTTGGGACAGGGTTACAATGAGCAGTTCTTC. Its translation: CASSLGQGYNEQFF.

The chain recombines TRBV5-1 with TRBJ2-7, with D maybe TRBD1 (5 bases). Trimming removed 4 bases at V and 4 bases at J, with 15 bases between. The CDR3 spans 14 residues. Germline V gene lookup returns CDR1 SGHRS and CDR2 YFSETQ. The CDR3 loop reads CASSRGIAGYEQYF. CDR3 bases: TGCGCCAGCAGCCGCGGCATTGCAGGGTACGAGCAGTACTTC.

The rearrangement uses TRBV30 and TRBJ1-3; TRBD1 agrees at 10 bases. The V gene end was trimmed by 3 bases and the J gene end by 7 bases; junction bases not matched to a gene: 3. Germline V gene sequence: CDR1 GTSNPN, CDR2 SVGIG (reference sequence). This CDR3 comprises 13 residues. CDR3 protein: CAWSGTGVNTIYF. DNA of the CDR3: TGTGCCTGGAGCGGGACAGGGGTCAACACCATATATTTT.

The chain links TRBV28 to TRBJ2-7, with D possibly matching TRBD2 (6 bases). The CDR3 runs to 14 residues. CDR1 and CDR2 from the germline V gene are MDHEN and SYDVKM. Trimming shortened V by 1 base and J by 5 bases, and 12 bases separated the two germline ends. CDR3 sequence: CASSLSTSRNEQYF. The CDR3 DNA sequence: TGTGCCAGCAGTTTATCGACTAGTCGGAACGAGCAGTACTTC.

The chain carries TRBV30 and TRBJ1-2, with a possible D match to TRBD1 (6 bases). V lost 2 bases to trimming and J lost 0 bases, with 10 bases between them. Germline V gives CDR1 GTSNPN, CDR2 SVGIG (reference sequence). The CDR3 is made up of 14 amino acids. The CDR3 DNA reads as TGTGCCTGGAGTACCCGGACAGCTAACTATGGCTACACCTTC. Its translation: CAWSTRTANYGYTF. The variable domain in full, completed from reference TRBV30 and TRBJ1-2, reads SQTIHQWPATLVQPVGSPLSLECTVEGTSNPNLYWYRQAAGRGLQLLFYSVGIGQISSEVPQNLSASRPQDRQFILSSKKLLLSDSGFYLCAWSTRTANYGYTFGSGTRLTVV.

The chain joins TRBV7-6 to TRBJ2-7, with TRBD1 matching 9 bases. The CDR3 runs to 16 residues. The germline V gene encodes CDR1 SGHVS and CDR2 FNYEAQ. V was clipped by 0 bases and J by 5 bases; unmatched bases: 8. In nucleotides, the CDR3 is TGTGCCAGCAGCTTAGCCTGGGGGACAGGGCGCGACGAGCAGTACTTC. Protein sequence: CASSLAWGTGRDEQYF.

This clone was counted a few times. This sequence joins TRBV6-5 and TRBJ1-1; unclear D gene. This CDR3 contains 13 residues. Between the trimmed V and J ends, which lost 6 bases and 2 bases, there was a span of 10 bases. Looked up from germline, CDR1 is MNHEY and CDR2 is SVGAGI. The CDR3 nucleotides are TGTGCCAGCAGCCCCCGGGAAAACACTGAAGCTTTCTTT. This translates into CASSPRENTEAFF.

The V and J genes are TRBV29-1 and TRBJ2-5; 13 nucleotides line up with TRBD2. Germline V gives CDR1 SQVTM, CDR2 ANQGSEA. The V and J ends lost 6 bases and 3 bases, in that order; junction bases with no gene match: 10. There are 16 residues in the CDR3. The CDR3 bases are TGCAGCGTCCCGGGACTAGCGGGGAGCTATGAAGAGACCCAGTACTTC. It encodes CSVPGLAGSYEETQYF.

The gene calls are TRBV29-1 and TRBJ1-2, with D perhaps matching TRBD1 (6 bases). Germline CDR1 SQVTM, CDR2 ANQGSEA. The CDR3 is 12 amino acids. Trimming pared 3 bases from V and 6 bases from J, leaving 11 bases between. The DNA of the CDR3 is TGCAGCGTTGATCAGGGGATAGATGGCTACACCTTC. This gives the protein CSVDQGIDGYTF.

The table lists this clone with a few counts. The rearrangement links TRBV29-1 to TRBJ2-5; a possible D gene is TRBD2 (5 bases). Germline lookup yields CDR1 SQVTM and CDR2 ANQGSEA. With 5 bases removed from V and 5 bases from J, the gap between germline ends came to 15 bases. This CDR3 spans 13 amino acids. In DNA form, the CDR3 reads TGCAGCGTTTCACGGGGTCTCTGGGAGACCCAGTACTTC. As protein: CSVSRGLWETQYF.